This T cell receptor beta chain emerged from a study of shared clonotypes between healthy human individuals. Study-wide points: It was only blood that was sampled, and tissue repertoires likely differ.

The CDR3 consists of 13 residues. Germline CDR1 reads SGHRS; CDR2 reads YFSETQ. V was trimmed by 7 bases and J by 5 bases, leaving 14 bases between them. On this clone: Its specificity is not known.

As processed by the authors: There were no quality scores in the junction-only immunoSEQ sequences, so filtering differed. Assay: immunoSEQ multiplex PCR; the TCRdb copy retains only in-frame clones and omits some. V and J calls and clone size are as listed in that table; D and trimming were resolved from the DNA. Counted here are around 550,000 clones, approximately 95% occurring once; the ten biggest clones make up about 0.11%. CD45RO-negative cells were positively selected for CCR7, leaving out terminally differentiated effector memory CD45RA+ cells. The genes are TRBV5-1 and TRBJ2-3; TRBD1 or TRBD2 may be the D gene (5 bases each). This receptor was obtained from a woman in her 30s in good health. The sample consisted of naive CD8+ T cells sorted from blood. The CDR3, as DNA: TGCGCCAGCGGGGGTCCCGCTGGAGATACGCAGTATTTT. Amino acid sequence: CASGGPAGDTQYF.